This TCR beta chain emerged from a study of beta chain features in type 1 diabetes. Study details: The examined sorted cells totaled roughly 110,000,000 across samples.

Turning to this clone: Antigen specificity is unknown.

The CDR3 is made up of 16 amino acids. V was shortened by 1 base and J by 4 bases, with 17 bases between the two germline ends. Germline V gene sequence: CDR1 SGDLS, CDR2 YYNGEE. Whole-study results and caveats: In these data, an HLA type influence on TCRB rearrangement remained unresolved. Any PCR bias toward short templates would affect both groups alike.

All of the isolated RNA was reverse transcribed, so expressed TCRB transcripts were sequenced. Clones were sequenced by immunoSEQ multiplex PCR, and TCRdb holds only the in-frame ones, with some missing. The sample has some 330,000 clones, approximately 10% seen once. Researchers reported sorting CD4+ naive, central memory, regulatory and stem cell-like memory cells via CD45RO/CCR7/CD25/CD127/CD95/CD27. The TCR was taken from a woman aged 25 to 39 in good health. Input material: naive CD4+ T cells from blood. This chain connects TRBV9 to TRBJ1-2, with D possibly TRBD1 on 6 matching bases. DNA for the CDR3: TGTGCCAGCAGCGTATCTGGGTGGGACATCGGCTATGGCTACACCTTC. Translated: CASSVSGWDIGYGYTF.